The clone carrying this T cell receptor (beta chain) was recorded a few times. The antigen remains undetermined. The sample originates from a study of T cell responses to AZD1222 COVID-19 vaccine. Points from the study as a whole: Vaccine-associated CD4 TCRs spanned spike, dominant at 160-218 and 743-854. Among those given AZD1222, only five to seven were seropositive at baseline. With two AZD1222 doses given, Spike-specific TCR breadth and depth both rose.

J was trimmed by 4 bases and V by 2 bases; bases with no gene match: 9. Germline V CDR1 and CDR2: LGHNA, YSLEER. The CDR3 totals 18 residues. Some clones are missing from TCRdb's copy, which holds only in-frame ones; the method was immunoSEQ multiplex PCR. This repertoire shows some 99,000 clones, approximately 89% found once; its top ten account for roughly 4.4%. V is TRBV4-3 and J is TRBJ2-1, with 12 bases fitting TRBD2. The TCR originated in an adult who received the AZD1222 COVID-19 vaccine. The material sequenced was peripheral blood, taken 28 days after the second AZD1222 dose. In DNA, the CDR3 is TGCGCCAGCAGCCAACTAGCGGGAGGGCCGTCTGGGTACAATGAGCAGTTCTTC. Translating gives CASSQLAGGPSGYNEQFF.